A single sample is the source of the 29 T cell receptor beta chains below, sequenced in a study of blood T cells in healthy people across ages. PCR was performed a second time for roughly 6 to 12 cycles using a sample-barcoded 5' primer and a J-beta primer mix. TCRdb independently ran MiXCR on the 5' RACE reads; one entry per CDR3 protein. The data show 1.4 million or so distinct CDR3 sequences, approximately 43% seen once. Sequences were obtained from blood. The receptors were sampled from a young woman in good health.

The chain employs TRBV20-1 and TRBJ1-6, with D uncertain. CDR3 length equals 16 residues. The V end was cut by 0 bases, the J end by 0 bases, with 9 bases between. Germline V gives CDR1 DFQATT, CDR2 SNEGSKA (reference sequence). The CDR3 loop reads CSARDFRSSYNSPLHF. CDR3 bases: TGCAGTGCTAGAGATTTTCGGAGCTCCTATAATTCACCCCTCCACTTT.

The genes are TRBV7-9 and TRBJ1-5; D might be TRBD1 (6 bases). Germline lookup yields CDR1 SEHNR and CDR2 FQNEAQ (reference sequence). V gave up 0 bases and J gave up 4 bases, with 19 bases separating them. CDR3 length: 18 amino acids. The DNA of the CDR3 is TGTGCCAGCAGCTTAGCGGAATGGGGACGGCAGGGGAATCAGCCCCAGCATTTT. Translating gives CASSLAEWGRQGNQPQHF.

The chain is built from TRBV11-3 and TRBJ2-7; 7 bases fit TRBD2. V lost 1 base and J lost 7; bases outside the gene matches: 13. Germline-derived CDR1 and CDR2 are SGHNT and YENEEA. The CDR3 is 16 residues long. CDR3 DNA sequence: TGTGCCAGCAGCTTAGCCGGGACTACTGCTAACAATGAGCAGTACTTC. This gives the protein CASSLAGTTANNEQYF.

This clonotype appeared a few times. The chain links TRBV29-1 to TRBJ1-2; D is unresolved. Germline CDR1 and CDR2: SQVTM and ANQGSEA. This CDR3 contains 13 residues. V was shortened by 3 bases and J by 0 bases, with 8 bases between the two germline ends. The CDR3 DNA reads TGCAGCGTTGATTTCGAGTCTAACTATGGCTACACCTTC. Amino acid sequence: CSVDFESNYGYTF. The whole variable domain, filled in from reference TRBV29-1 and TRBJ1-2, reads SAVISQKPSRDICQRGTSLTIQCQVDSQVTMMFWYRQQPGQSLTLIATANQGSEATYESGFVIDKFPISRPNLTFSTLTVSNMSPEDSSIYLCSVDFESNYGYTFGSGTRLTVV.

This clonotype was counted at least ten times. The chain carries TRBV29-1 and TRBJ2-5; D may match TRBD1 or TRBD2 (6 bases each). CDR1 is SQVTM and CDR2 is ANQGSEA in the germline V gene. The germline V and J ends were trimmed by 2 bases and 4 bases, with 14 bases remaining between them. CDR3 length equals 14 residues. Here the CDR3 reads CSVERRGRLETQYF. The CDR3 DNA reads as TGCAGCGTTGAACGTCGGGGGCGCTTAGAGACCCAGTACTTC.

This clonotype has more than one count but fewer than ten. The CDR3: CASSTRTRTDTQYF. CDR3 coding DNA: TGTGCCAGCAGCACTAGGACTAGAACAGATACGCAGTATTTT. The chain combines TRBV6-5 with TRBJ2-3; 7 nucleotides align to TRBD2. V shed 6 bases and J 3 bases; nucleotides not matched to a gene: 6. The CDR3 loop spans 14 amino acids. CDR1 is MNHEY, CDR2 SVGAGI, per germline.

This chain uses TRBV20-1 with TRBJ1-5; the D gene is possibly TRBD1 (5 bases). The germline gives CDR1 DFQATT, CDR2 SNEGSKA (reference sequence). The CDR3 is 15 residues long. The V gene lost 6 bases and the J gene lost 6 bases, with 21 bases spanning the gap. The CDR3 loop reads CSAHPHRQRSQPQHF. DNA of the CDR3: TGCAGTGCCCATCCGCACAGGCAGAGAAGTCAGCCCCAGCATTTT.

This rearrangement joins TRBV20-1 to TRBJ1-2, with D hard to call. There are 16 residues in the CDR3. Trimming shortened V by 1 base and J by 1 base, and 16 bases separated the two germline ends. Germline CDR1 and CDR2: DFQATT and SNEGSKA (reference sequence). In DNA form, the CDR3 reads TGCAGTGCTAGAGTCCTGAAACTTAAGATTAACTATGGCTACACCTTC. It yields the protein CSARVLKLKINYGYTF.

V and J are TRBV10-3 and TRBJ2-7; 12 bases map to TRBD2. Per germline, CDR1 ENHRY and CDR2 SYGVKD. The CDR3 runs to 15 residues. V dropped 5 bases and J dropped 7; count of bases not matched to a gene: 9. CDR3 DNA: TGTGCCATCAGTATGACTAGCGGGAGTGTGAATGAGCAGTACTTC. Translating gives CAISMTSGSVNEQYF.

The gene calls are TRBV12-3 or TRBV12-4 and TRBJ1-4; 12 nucleotides line up with TRBD1. The V segment lost 6 bases and the J segment 8 bases; nucleotides outside the gene matches: 7. The CDR3 extends over 15 amino acids. The CDR3 reads CASRTPGTGGEKLFF. DNA for the CDR3: TGTGCCAGCAGAACTCCCGGGACAGGGGGCGAAAAACTGTTTTTT.

The V and J genes are TRBV29-1 and TRBJ2-3, with 13 bases that match TRBD2. The germline V gene encodes CDR1 SQVTM and CDR2 ANQGSEA. Germline trimming cut 4 bases from V and 6 bases from J; bases unmatched to any gene: 10. The CDR3 spans 16 residues. The CDR3 protein is CSVAGTSGAFWDTQYF. CDR3 nucleotides: TGCAGCGTTGCCGGGACTAGCGGGGCGTTTTGGGATACGCAGTATTTT.

The V gene is TRBV10-3, the J gene TRBJ2-3; D possibly corresponds to TRBD1 (5 bases). The CDR3 consists of 14 residues. Germline loops: CDR1 ENHRY, CDR2 SYGVKD. With 6 bases removed from V and 4 bases from J, the gap between germline ends came to 14 bases. DNA of the CDR3: TGTGCCATCAGGAACAGGAGAGATTCAGATACGCAGTATTTT. Protein: CAIRNRRDSDTQYF.

This sequence joins TRBV18 and TRBJ2-3; D gene unclear. The V end lost 1 base, the J end lost 2 bases, and 10 bases lay between the germline ends. Germline V gene sequence: CDR1 KGHSH, CDR2 LQKENI. CDR3 length: 15 amino acids. This CDR3 is CASSPLSDFTDTQYF. As DNA, the CDR3 is TGTGCCAGCTCACCACTCTCGGATTTCACAGATACGCAGTATTTT.

This clonotype was seen many times. The chain's CDR3 is CASSQDNGANYGYTF. In DNA form, the CDR3 reads TGTGCCAGCAGCCAAGATAACGGAGCTAACTATGGCTACACCTTC. The V and J genes are TRBV4-2 and TRBJ1-2; D uncertain. Trimming shortened V by 0 bases and J by 0 bases, and 8 bases separated the two germline ends. This CDR3 has 15 residues. Per germline, CDR1 LGHNA and CDR2 YNFKEQ.

Comments on this clonotype: Germline is not matched at one junction end, which may reflect a read error. The V gene is TRBV15, the J gene TRBJ1-2; D ambiguous. There are 12 residues in the CDR3. The germline V gene encodes CDR1 LNHNV and CDR2 YYDKDF (reference sequence). Written as DNA, the CDR3 is TGTGCCACCAGCGGGGAAGGATATGGCTGCACCTTC. Protein product: CATSGEGYGCTF.

This chain connects TRBV21-1 to TRBJ2-1; the D call of TRBD1 is as the table states it, not checked on the DNA. TRBV21-1 represents a pseudogene. CDR3 size: 15 residues. CDR3 protein: CASSLQGGNEGEQFF. CDR3 nucleotides: TGTGCCAGCAGCCTCCAAGGGGGGAACGAGGGGGAGCAGTTCTTC.

The chain employs TRBV20-1 and TRBJ2-7; D is perhaps TRBD2 (6 bases). Germline lookup yields CDR1 DFQATT and CDR2 SNEGSKA (reference sequence). V lost 2 bases and J 4 bases, leaving 12 bases between the germline ends. The CDR3 runs to 13 residues. The CDR3, as DNA: TGCAGTGCTAGATGGAGGGGCAGGTACGAGCAGTACTTC. It specifies CSARWRGRYEQYF.

The chain couples TRBV6-2 or TRBV6-3 to TRBJ2-1; D not certain. Germline CDR1 MNHEY, CDR2 SVGEGT. V lost 2 bases and J lost 4, with 6 bases in between. This CDR3 region has 13 residues. CDR3 DNA: TGTGCCAGCAGTTACGGTAAATACAATGAGCAGTTCTTC. This sequence encodes CASSYGKYNEQFF.

CDR3 in DNA: TGTGCCAGCAGCCTGGACAGGGGGCAGGTTTTCTATGGCTACACCTTC. Translated: CASSLDRGQVFYGYTF. The V call is TRBV2, the J call TRBJ1-2; 11 bases agree with TRBD1. The germline V gene has CDR1 SNHLY and CDR2 FYNNEI. J lost 4 bases, V lost 6 bases, and 10 bases had no gene match. This CDR3 is built from 16 residues.

The chain couples TRBV20-1 to TRBJ1-4; tentatively, D is TRBD1 (6 bases). The germline V gene has CDR1 DFQATT and CDR2 SNEGSKA (reference sequence). Deletions cut 7 bases from V and 1 base from J, with 10 bases between. There are 13 residues in the CDR3. CDR3: CSGTDRTNEKLFF. In DNA, the CDR3 is TGCAGTGGGACAGATAGAACTAATGAAAAACTGTTTTTT.

This clonotype was picked up one time. This sequence joins TRBV5-5 and TRBJ1-1; D ambiguous. Per germline, CDR1 SGHKS and CDR2 YYEKEE (reference sequence). Trimming removed 4 bases from V and 4 bases from J, with 14 bases in between. The CDR3 covers 14 residues. The CDR3 nucleotides read TGTGCCAGCAGCGTGGCCTGGGGTTTCACTGAAGCTTTCTTT. Protein: CASSVAWGFTEAFF.

This clonotype was counted once. V is TRBV6-6 and J is TRBJ2-3; 7 bases align to TRBD2. Germline trimming cut 6 bases from V and 5 bases from J; bases unmatched to any gene: 11. The CDR3 totals 15 residues. Germline V gives CDR1 MNHNY, CDR2 SVGAGI (reference sequence). DNA of the CDR3: TGTGCCAGCAGGCCTACCGCGGGAGAACGAGATACGCAGTATTTT. Protein: CASRPTAGERDTQYF.

The chain is built from TRBV7-2 and TRBJ1-4; D unresolved. Germline V gene lookup returns CDR1 SGHTA and CDR2 FQGNSA. CDR3 length: 13 residues. Between the trimmed V and J ends, which lost 6 bases and 8 bases, there was a span of 13 bases. DNA of the CDR3: TGTGCCAGCAGTAATCCGGGGTTGGAAAAACTGTTTTTT. It is translated as CASSNPGLEKLFF.

The V gene is TRBV15, the J gene TRBJ1-5; 7 positions match TRBD1. The germline gives CDR1 LNHNV, CDR2 YYDKDF (reference sequence). Unmatched junction bases numbered 9, after V lost 5 bases and J lost 5 bases. The CDR3 length is 15 residues. CDR3 DNA: TGTGCCACCAGCCCAGGACAGGCTAAGGATCAGCCCCAGCATTTT. It is translated as CATSPGQAKDQPQHF.

The chain employs TRBV30 and TRBJ2-3; TRBD1 is a possible D gene (6 bases). The V gene's germline CDR1 is GTSNPN and CDR2 SVGIG (reference sequence). The V end was cut by 1 base, the J end by 0 bases, with 14 bases between. The length of the CDR3 is 16 residues. The CDR3 sequence: CAWSGVRTASTDTQYF. CDR3 in DNA: TGTGCCTGGAGTGGCGTAAGGACAGCTAGCACAGATACGCAGTATTTT.

The genes are TRBV7-9 and TRBJ2-3, with D possibly matching TRBD1 (5 bases). Trimming shortened V by 2 bases and J by 5 bases, and 8 bases separated the two germline ends. Germline CDR1 is SEHNR and CDR2 is FQNEAQ (reference sequence). The CDR3 has 13 residues. The CDR3 is CASSLITGDTQYF. CDR3 bases: TGTGCCAGCAGCTTAATTACAGGAGATACGCAGTATTTT.

V is TRBV10-3 and J is TRBJ2-1, with unresolved D. Between the trimmed V and J ends, which lost 6 bases and 8 bases, there was a span of 14 bases. The CDR3 is made up of 13 amino acids. Germline V gene data show CDR1 as ENHRY and CDR2 as SYGVKD. The CDR3 DNA sequence: TGTGCCATCAGCGCAAGGGTCAGTGATGAGCAGTTCTTC. Protein product: CAISARVSDEQFF.

This clonotype was seen repeatedly, ten times or more. This chain uses TRBV7-9 with TRBJ2-3, with D possibly matching TRBD1 (6 bases). The length of the CDR3 is 14 residues. CDR1 and CDR2 from the germline V gene are SEHNR and FQNEAQ (reference sequence). V lost 4 bases and J lost 0, with 8 bases in between. CDR3 region: CASSSDSSTDTQYF. The CDR3 DNA is TGTGCCAGCAGCTCGGACAGTAGCACAGATACGCAGTATTTT.

The chain carries TRBV2 and TRBJ2-7, with TRBD1 matching 9 bases. Per the germline V gene, CDR1 is SNHLY and CDR2 is FYNNEI. J lost 7 bases, V lost 7 bases, and 8 bases had no gene match. The CDR3 runs 13 residues. CDR3 in amino acids: CASKGQGYNEQYF. For the CDR3, the DNA is TGTGCCAGCAAAGGACAGGGGTACAATGAGCAGTACTTC.